This is a list of T cell receptor beta chains from one sample in a study of regulatory T cells in long-lasting Graves disease. TCRdb analysed the multiplex PCR reads with MiXCR anew, one entry per CDR3 protein. Of 400,000 to 500,000 distinct CDR3 sequences in the sample, roughly 21% were seen once. The source material was peripheral blood mononuclear cells (PBMCs), sampled when the disease was refractory, from a patient treated with antithyroid drugs. These receptors all come from a female donor with Graves disease. CDR3s include the opening cysteine and the closing phenylalanine or tryptophan. The order of the fields is CDR3 length, clone size, D gene, V gene, J gene, CDR3 DNA, CDR3 protein. D genes are given only for firm matches. Clone size appears in some rows only: once, few, many, or a class for an expanded clone.

cdr3_length: 12; clone_size: few; d_call: -; v_call: TRBV6-5; j_call: TRBJ2-7; cdr3_nt: TGTGCCAGCAGTTACCCACTGTACGAGCAGTACTTC; cdr3_aa: CASSYPLYEQYF
cdr3_length: 14; clone_size: many; d_call: -; v_call: TRBV13; j_call: TRBJ1-1; cdr3_nt: TGTGCCAGTCGAATTAACCAGGGGATCGCTGAAGCTTTCTTT; cdr3_aa: CASRINQGIAEAFF
cdr3_length: 14; clone_size: -; d_call: -; v_call: TRBV30; j_call: TRBJ2-7; cdr3_nt: TGTGCCTGGAGTTTGGGGGGCTCCTCCTACGAGCAGTACTTC; cdr3_aa: CAWSLGGSSYEQYF
cdr3_length: 16; clone_size: -; d_call: TRBD1; v_call: TRBV30; j_call: TRBJ1-5; cdr3_nt: TGTGCCTGGAGTACCCGAAGGACAGGGGGCATTCAGCCCCAGCATTTT; cdr3_aa: CAWSTRRTGGIQPQHF
cdr3_length: 15; clone_size: -; d_call: -; v_call: TRBV27; j_call: TRBJ1-5; cdr3_nt: TGTGCCAGCAGGACCCGGGGAGTTAGCAATCAGCCCCAGCATTTT; cdr3_aa: CASRTRGVSNQPQHF
cdr3_length: 13; clone_size: few; d_call: -; v_call: TRBV5-1; j_call: TRBJ1-5; cdr3_nt: TGCGCCAGCAGCTTCGCCTCCGATCAGCCCCAGCATTTT; cdr3_aa: CASSFASDQPQHF
cdr3_length: 16; clone_size: few; d_call: TRBD1; v_call: TRBV6-1; j_call: TRBJ2-2; cdr3_nt: TGTGCCAGCAGGACCGGGACAGGGAGGGACACCGGGGAGCTGTTTTTT; cdr3_aa: CASRTGTGRDTGELFF
cdr3_length: 15; clone_size: -; d_call: TRBD1; v_call: TRBV10-1; j_call: TRBJ2-7; cdr3_nt: TGCGCCAGCAGTGAGTTGGACCCGGACAGGGACGAGCAGTACTTC; cdr3_aa: CASSELDPDRDEQYF
cdr3_length: 14; clone_size: many; d_call: TRBD1; v_call: TRBV5-5; j_call: TRBJ2-5; cdr3_nt: TGTGCCAGCAGCCGGTCGGGACAGCAAGAGACCCAGTACTTC; cdr3_aa: CASSRSGQQETQYF
cdr3_length: 15; clone_size: many; d_call: -; v_call: TRBV20-1; j_call: TRBJ1-5; cdr3_nt: TGCAGTGCTATGTCGGGGGGCTCGAGCAATCAGCCCCAGCATTTT; cdr3_aa: CSAMSGGSSNQPQHF
cdr3_length: 11; clone_size: few; d_call: TRBD2; v_call: TRBV12-3/TRBV12-4; j_call: TRBJ2-7; cdr3_nt: TGTGCCAGCAGTTCATCGGGGGGACCGTACTTC; cdr3_aa: CASSSSGGPYF
cdr3_length: 15; clone_size: many; d_call: -; v_call: TRBV27; j_call: TRBJ2-4; cdr3_nt: TGTGCCAGCAGTTCCCAGGGGCGGGACGGAAACATTCAGTACTTC; cdr3_aa: CASSSQGRDGNIQYF
cdr3_length: 14; clone_size: many; d_call: -; v_call: TRBV6-2/TRBV6-3; j_call: TRBJ2-7; cdr3_nt: TGTGCCAGCAGCCCTGGGGTCCAGGGCTACGAGCAGTACTTC; cdr3_aa: CASSPGVQGYEQYF
cdr3_length: 16; clone_size: few; d_call: TRBD2; v_call: TRBV7-7; j_call: TRBJ2-2; cdr3_nt: TGTGCCAGCAGCTTAGCGCCCGGACTAGCGCCCGGGGAGCTGTTTTTT; cdr3_aa: CASSLAPGLAPGELFF
cdr3_length: 17; clone_size: -; d_call: TRBD1; v_call: TRBV18; j_call: TRBJ1-6; cdr3_nt: TGTGCCAGCTCACCAGAGTTTTCCGGGACAGGGGCTTCACCCCTCCACTTT; cdr3_aa: CASSPEFSGTGASPLHF
cdr3_length: 14; clone_size: once; d_call: TRBD1; v_call: TRBV4-1; j_call: TRBJ2-7; cdr3_nt: TGCGCCAGCAGCCAAGGGGACAGGGGCTACGAGCAGTACTTC; cdr3_aa: CASSQGDRGYEQYF
cdr3_length: 16; clone_size: -; d_call: TRBD2; v_call: TRBV11-2; j_call: TRBJ2-2; cdr3_nt: TGTGCCAGACGTGTGGGGAGGGGCCCTTACACCGGGGAGCTGTTTTTT; cdr3_aa: CARRVGRGPYTGELFF
cdr3_length: 18; clone_size: many; d_call: TRBD2; v_call: TRBV28; j_call: TRBJ2-7; cdr3_nt: TGTGCCAGCAGTTCAACAAGAGGGACTAGCGGGAGTTTCGACGAGCAGTACTTC; cdr3_aa: CASSSTRGTSGSFDEQYF
cdr3_length: 16; clone_size: -; d_call: TRBD1; v_call: TRBV4-1; j_call: TRBJ2-5; cdr3_nt: TGCGCCAGCAGCCAGCCGGGACAGGGGCGCCAAGAGACCCAGTACTTC; cdr3_aa: CASSQPGQGRQETQYF
cdr3_length: 13; clone_size: -; d_call: -; v_call: TRBV12-3/TRBV12-4; j_call: TRBJ2-3; cdr3_nt: TGTGCCAGCAGTTTTGGACGCACAGATACGCAGTATTTT; cdr3_aa: CASSFGRTDTQYF
cdr3_length: 13; clone_size: -; d_call: -; v_call: TRBV15; j_call: TRBJ2-5; cdr3_nt: TGTGCCACCAGCAGAGCCGGGTATGAGACCCAGTACTTC; cdr3_aa: CATSRAGYETQYF
cdr3_length: 14; clone_size: few; d_call: -; v_call: TRBV18; j_call: TRBJ2-7; cdr3_nt: TGTGCCAGCTCACCAAGCGGCGGCAGCTACGAGCAGTACTTC; cdr3_aa: CASSPSGGSYEQYF
cdr3_length: 14; clone_size: many; d_call: -; v_call: TRBV5-1; j_call: TRBJ1-1; cdr3_nt: TGTGCCAGCAGCTTAAGGACACCGAACACTGAAGCTTTCTTT; cdr3_aa: CASSLRTPNTEAFF
cdr3_length: 14; clone_size: many; d_call: -; v_call: TRBV30; j_call: TRBJ1-4; cdr3_nt: TGTGCCTGTATAATCGGGACCTCGGGTGAAAAACTGTTTTTT; cdr3_aa: CACIIGTSGEKLFF
cdr3_length: 14; clone_size: -; d_call: TRBD2; v_call: TRBV5-1; j_call: TRBJ2-5; cdr3_nt: TGCGCCAGCAGCTTGGGGACTAGCGTCGAGACCCAGTACTTC; cdr3_aa: CASSLGTSVETQYF
cdr3_length: 14; clone_size: many; d_call: -; v_call: TRBV28; j_call: TRBJ1-1; cdr3_nt: TGTGCCAGCAGTTTACGGACAGTCTACACTGAAGCTTTCTTT; cdr3_aa: CASSLRTVYTEAFF
cdr3_length: 13; clone_size: few; d_call: -; v_call: TRBV30; j_call: TRBJ2-7; cdr3_nt: TGTGCCTGGGTAGCGGATAGCTCCTACGAGCAGTACTTC; cdr3_aa: CAWVADSSYEQYF
cdr3_length: 18; clone_size: many; d_call: TRBD1; v_call: TRBV19; j_call: TRBJ2-5; cdr3_nt: TGTGCCAGTAGTATGACAGGGTCAAGCGTGATGAGGGCAGAGACCCAGTACTTC; cdr3_aa: CASSMTGSSVMRAETQYF
cdr3_length: 16; clone_size: many; d_call: -; v_call: TRBV28; j_call: TRBJ1-2; cdr3_nt: TGTACCAGCAGTTCAACCCGACGCAGTTCTGTGAATGGCTACACCTTC; cdr3_aa: CTSSSTRRSSVNGYTF
cdr3_length: 15; clone_size: -; d_call: TRBD2; v_call: TRBV24-1; j_call: TRBJ2-3; cdr3_nt: TGTGCCACCAGTAGGAAGCGGGAGGGCACAGATACGCAGTATTTT; cdr3_aa: CATSRKREGTDTQYF
cdr3_length: 11; clone_size: -; d_call: -; v_call: TRBV7-8; j_call: TRBJ2-7; cdr3_nt: TGTGCCAGTTTAGGGGCCTACGAGCAGTACTTC; cdr3_aa: CASLGAYEQYF
cdr3_length: 15; clone_size: -; d_call: -; v_call: TRBV7-2; j_call: TRBJ1-5; cdr3_nt: TGTGCCAGCAGCCGATCCCTTTATAGCAATCAGCCCCAGCATTTT; cdr3_aa: CASSRSLYSNQPQHF